The TCR beta chain under discussion was sequenced for a study of control samples from healthy donors and cancer patients (dated by TCRdb to between 2020 and 2021). V lost 4 bases and J lost 1 base, and the count of bases not matched to a germline gene is 8. From its cysteine to its phenylalanine, the CDR3 spans 15 amino acids. Solely the CDR3 DNA is kept, with 45 bases framed from the first base. Per the germline V gene, SGHRS is the CDR1 and YFSETQ is the CDR2. Libraries were constructed by the immunoSEQ multiplex PCR assay. Here the immuneACCESS table is served through TCRdb, limited to in-frame sequences with V and J called. Missing clones are a known gap in these copies; in checked studies unresolved V genes cover under half, and the rest lacks a known reason. This sample has under 450,000 clones in its table, and around 90% of those were observed once. In total, the top ten clones hold approximately 6.3% of the sample.

About this clone itself: Its antigen remains undetermined. Per-base quality was not reported, and no clone a single base away is much larger than it.

In this chain, TRBV5-1 is recombined with TRBJ2-7; 7 nucleotides in the junction match TRBD2. Material: PBMCs. This sequence was found in a man between 40 and 49 years old with head and neck cancer. The CDR3 region: CASSPSGGRSYEQYF. The nucleotide sequence reads as follows: TGCGCCAGCAGCCCGTCGGGGGGTCGTTCCTACGAGCAGTACTTC.